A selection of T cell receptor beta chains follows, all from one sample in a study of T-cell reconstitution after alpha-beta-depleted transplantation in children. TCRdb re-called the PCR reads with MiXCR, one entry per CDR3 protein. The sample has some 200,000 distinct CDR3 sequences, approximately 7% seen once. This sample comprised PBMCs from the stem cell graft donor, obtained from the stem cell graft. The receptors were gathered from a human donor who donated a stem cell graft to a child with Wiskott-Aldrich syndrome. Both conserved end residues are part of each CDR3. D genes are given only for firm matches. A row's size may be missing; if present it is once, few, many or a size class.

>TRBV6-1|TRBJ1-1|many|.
CASSEAAAVRNTEAFF
TGTGCCAGCAGTGAAGCGGCCGCTGTCAGGAACACTGAAGCTTTCTTT
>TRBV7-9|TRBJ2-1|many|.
CASSPQSSYNEQFF
TGTGCCAGCAGCCCCCAAAGCTCCTACAATGAGCAGTTCTTC
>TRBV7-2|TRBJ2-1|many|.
CASSLGFNEQFF
TGTGCCAGCAGCTTAGGGTTTAATGAGCAGTTCTTC
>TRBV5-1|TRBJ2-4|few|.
CASSPAEGVKNIQYF
TGCGCCAGCAGCCCAGCGGAGGGTGTCAAAAACATTCAGTACTTC
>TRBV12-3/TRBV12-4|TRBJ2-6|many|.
CASSLPGIVGANVLTF
TGTGCCAGCAGTTTGCCGGGAATAGTGGGGGCCAACGTCCTGACTTTC
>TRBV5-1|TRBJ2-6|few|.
CASTVGGANVLTF
TGCGCCAGCACCGTAGGTGGGGCCAACGTCCTGACTTTC
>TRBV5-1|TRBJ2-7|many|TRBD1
CASSLVRGDRAVEQYF
TGCGCCAGCAGCTTGGTCCGCGGGGACAGGGCTGTGGAGCAGTACTTC
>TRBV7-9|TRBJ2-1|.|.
CASSPGRGDDEQFF
TGTGCCAGCAGCCCAGGGAGGGGGGACGATGAGCAGTTCTTC
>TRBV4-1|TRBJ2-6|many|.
CASSQVDLGFAGANVLTF
TGCGCCAGCAGCCAAGTCGACCTGGGGTTCGCTGGGGCCAACGTCCTGACTTTC
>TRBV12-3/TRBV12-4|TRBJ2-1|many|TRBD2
CASSLGTSRFLKQFF
TGTGCCAGCAGTTTAGGGACTAGTCGGTTCCTGAAGCAGTTCTTC
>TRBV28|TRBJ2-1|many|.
CASSPRGIAEYNEQFF
TGTGCCAGCAGTCCGCGAGGAATAGCGGAATACAATGAGCAGTTCTTC
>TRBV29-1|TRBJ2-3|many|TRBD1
CSTRTGRTDTQYF
TGCAGCACCCGGACAGGTCGCACAGATACGCAGTATTTT
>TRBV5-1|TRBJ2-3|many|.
CASSLVVSTDTQYF
TGCGCCAGCAGCTTGGTTGTTAGCACAGATACGCAGTATTTT
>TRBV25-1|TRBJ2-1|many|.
CASRHPSYNEQFF
TGTGCCAGCAGACACCCTTCCTACAATGAGCAGTTCTTC
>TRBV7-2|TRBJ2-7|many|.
CASSLRDGYEQYF
TGTGCCAGCAGCCTCAGGGATGGCTACGAGCAGTACTTC
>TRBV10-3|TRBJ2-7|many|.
CAISTTRDEQYF
TGTGCCATCAGTACAACTCGAGACGAGCAGTACTTC
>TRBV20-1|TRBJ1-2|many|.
CSARDTNYGYTF
TGCAGTGCTAGGGACACTAACTATGGCTACACCTTC
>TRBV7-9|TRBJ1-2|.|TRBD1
CASSLPQGAGRNYGYTF
TGTGCCAGCAGCCTCCCTCAGGGGGCCGGCCGTAACTATGGCTACACCTTC
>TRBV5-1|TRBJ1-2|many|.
CASSFDGPEFGGYTF
TGCGCCAGCAGCTTTGACGGACCCGAGTTTGGTGGCTACACCTTC
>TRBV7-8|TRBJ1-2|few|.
CASSLGGDIYGYTF
TGTGCCAGCAGCTTAGGCGGTGACATCTATGGCTACACCTTC
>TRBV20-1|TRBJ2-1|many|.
CSARGLYNEQFF
TGCAGTGCTAGAGGTCTTTACAATGAGCAGTTCTTC
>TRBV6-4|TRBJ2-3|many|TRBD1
CASSGTGGTDTQYF
TGTGCCAGCAGTGGGACAGGGGGCACAGATACGCAGTATTTT
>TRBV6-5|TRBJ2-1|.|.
CASSYPDGRQFF
TGTGCCAGCAGTTACCCCGACGGGCGCCAGTTCTTC
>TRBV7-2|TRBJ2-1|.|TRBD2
CASRRILAGTMTDEQFF
TGTGCCAGCAGACGCATCTTGGCGGGGACTATGACGGATGAGCAGTTCTTC
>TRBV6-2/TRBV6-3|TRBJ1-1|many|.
CASSYSGGMNTEAFF
TGTGCCAGCAGTTACTCTGGAGGGATGAACACTGAAGCTTTCTTT
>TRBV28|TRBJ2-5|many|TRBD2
CASSPPGTSQETQYF
TGTGCCAGCAGTCCCCCGGGGACTAGTCAGGAGACCCAGTACTTC
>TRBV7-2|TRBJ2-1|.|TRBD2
CASREREGGYNEQFF
TGTGCCAGCCGAGAGCGGGAGGGAGGGTACAATGAGCAGTTCTTC
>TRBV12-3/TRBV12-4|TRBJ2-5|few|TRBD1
CASSPTGAKGTQYF
TGTGCCAGCAGTCCAACAGGGGCCAAGGGGACCCAGTACTTC
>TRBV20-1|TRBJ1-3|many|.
CSASRMWDSGNTIYF
TGCAGTGCTAGTAGGATGTGGGACTCTGGAAACACCATATATTTT
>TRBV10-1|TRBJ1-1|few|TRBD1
CASSRDRVTEAFF
TGCGCCAGCAGCCGGGACAGGGTCACTGAAGCTTTCTTT
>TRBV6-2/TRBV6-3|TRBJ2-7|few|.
CASSYEFSRSSTYEQYF
TGTGCCAGCAGTTACGAATTTTCAAGATCGTCAACCTACGAGCAGTACTTC
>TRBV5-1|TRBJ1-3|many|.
CASREQGSGNTIYF
TGCGCCAGCAGAGAACAGGGCTCTGGAAACACCATATATTTT
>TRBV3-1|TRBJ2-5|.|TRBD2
CASRRRGGETQYF
TGTGCCAGCAGACGCCGGGGGGGAGAGACCCAGTACTTC
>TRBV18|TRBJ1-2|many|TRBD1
CASSPINRDRHRGYTF
TGTGCCAGCTCACCGATAAACCGGGACAGACATCGCGGCTACACCTTC
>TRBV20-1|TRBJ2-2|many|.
CSAREATPERRELFF
TGCAGTGCTAGAGAAGCGACACCCGAACGAAGGGAGCTGTTTTTT
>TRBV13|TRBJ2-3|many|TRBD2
CASSSGLAGVTDTQYF
TGTGCCAGCAGCTCTGGACTAGCGGGAGTCACAGATACGCAGTATTTT
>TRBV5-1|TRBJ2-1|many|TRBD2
CASSRLAGGSSSYNEQFF
TGCGCCAGCAGCCGACTAGCGGGAGGTAGTAGCTCCTACAATGAGCAGTTCTTC
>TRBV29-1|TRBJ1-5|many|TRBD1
CSVGVATGPDQPQHF
TGCAGCGTTGGAGTTGCGACAGGGCCCGATCAGCCCCAGCATTTT
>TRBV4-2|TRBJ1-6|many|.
CASSQFEGKSPLHF
TGTGCCAGCAGCCAATTCGAGGGGAAATCACCCCTCCACTTT
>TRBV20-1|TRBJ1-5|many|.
CSASNRPDQPQHF
TGCAGTGCTAGTAATCGGCCGGATCAGCCCCAGCATTTT
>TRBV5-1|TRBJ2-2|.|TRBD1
CASSRNGQGAVTGELFF
TGCGCCAGCAGCCGTAACGGACAGGGGGCTGTCACCGGGGAGCTGTTTTTT
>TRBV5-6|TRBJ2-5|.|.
CASSPGVIEETQYF
TGTGCCAGCAGCCCGGGTGTTATCGAAGAGACCCAGTACTTC
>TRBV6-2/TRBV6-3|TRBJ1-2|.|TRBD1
CASRIQGAVGGYTF
TGTGCCAGCAGGATACAGGGGGCGGTCGGTGGCTACACCTTC
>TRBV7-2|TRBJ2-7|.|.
CASSLQYGNSYEQYF
TGTGCCAGCAGCTTACAATATGGAAACTCCTACGAGCAGTACTTC
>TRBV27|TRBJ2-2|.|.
CASSFGGGRNTGELFF
TGTGCCAGCAGTTTTGGAGGCGGCCGGAACACCGGGGAGCTGTTTTTT
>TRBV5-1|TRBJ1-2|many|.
CASSSSSFGPYGYTF
TGCGCCAGCAGCTCGTCATCGTTCGGACCCTATGGCTACACCTTC
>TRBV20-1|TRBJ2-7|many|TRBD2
CSAVAGDSFEQYF
TGCAGTGCCGTAGCGGGAGACTCGTTCGAGCAGTACTTC
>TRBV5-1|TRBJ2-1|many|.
CASSTDPTTAWGNEQFF
TGCGCCAGCAGCACAGATCCAACTACCGCCTGGGGGAATGAGCAGTTCTTC
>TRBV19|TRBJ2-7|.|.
CASSILAGPGEQYF
TGTGCCAGTAGTATTCTCGCGGGGCCAGGCGAGCAGTACTTC
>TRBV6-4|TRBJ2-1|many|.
CASSATAFRTGEQFF
TGTGCCAGCAGTGCCACAGCATTTAGGACGGGTGAGCAGTTCTTC
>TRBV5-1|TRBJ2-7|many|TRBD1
CASSLVGQGANEQYF
TGCGCCAGCAGCTTGGTGGGACAGGGGGCGAACGAGCAGTACTTC
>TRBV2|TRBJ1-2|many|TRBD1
CASRSDRANYGGYTF
TGTGCCAGCAGGTCCGACAGGGCGAATTATGGTGGCTACACCTTC
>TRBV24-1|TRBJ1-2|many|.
CATSERQAGGYTF
TGTGCCACCAGTGAACGACAGGCCGGTGGCTACACCTTC
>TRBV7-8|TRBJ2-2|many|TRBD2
CASSFRASGNTGELFF
TGTGCCAGCAGCTTTCGAGCTAGCGGGAACACCGGGGAGCTGTTTTTT
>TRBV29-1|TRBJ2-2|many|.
CSVDGGGANTGELFF
TGCAGCGTGGACGGAGGAGGGGCCAACACCGGGGAGCTGTTTTTT
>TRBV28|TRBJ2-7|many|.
CASRLTGFSYEQYF
TGTGCCAGCAGACTCACAGGATTCTCCTACGAGCAGTACTTC
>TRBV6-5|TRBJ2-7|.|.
CASSYRDSYEQYF
TGTGCCAGCAGTTACAGGGACTCCTACGAGCAGTACTTC
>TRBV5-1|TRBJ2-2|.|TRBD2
CASSSSGANTGELFF
TGCGCCAGCAGCTCTAGCGGGGCGAACACCGGGGAGCTGTTTTTT
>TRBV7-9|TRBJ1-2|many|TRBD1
CASSLETGNGYTF
TGTGCCAGCAGCTTAGAGACAGGGAATGGCTACACCTTC
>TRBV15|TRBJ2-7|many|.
CATSRDRLDLGYEQYF
TGTGCCACCAGCAGAGATCGACTCGATCTCGGGTACGAGCAGTACTTC